Listed here is a single T cell receptor beta chain. Antigen: not known. The CDR3 runs to 14 residues. Looked up from germline, CDR1 is SGHRS and CDR2 is YFSETQ. These data come from a study of monozygotic twins with inflammatory bowel disease. Notes on the study in general: Ultimately, a single strong signal or clonotype associated with IBD was not supported.

TCRdb reprocessed the 5' RACE reads; each CDR3 protein has one entry and no DNA is given. In total, the table holds about 450,000 distinct CDR3 sequences. The specimen was blood. The sequence derives from a human donor with ulcerative colitis or Crohn's disease, or a healthy co-twin of an affected twin (not recorded which). This sequence joins TRBV5-1 and TRBJ1-2. The CDR3 spells CASSLDSQNYGYTF.